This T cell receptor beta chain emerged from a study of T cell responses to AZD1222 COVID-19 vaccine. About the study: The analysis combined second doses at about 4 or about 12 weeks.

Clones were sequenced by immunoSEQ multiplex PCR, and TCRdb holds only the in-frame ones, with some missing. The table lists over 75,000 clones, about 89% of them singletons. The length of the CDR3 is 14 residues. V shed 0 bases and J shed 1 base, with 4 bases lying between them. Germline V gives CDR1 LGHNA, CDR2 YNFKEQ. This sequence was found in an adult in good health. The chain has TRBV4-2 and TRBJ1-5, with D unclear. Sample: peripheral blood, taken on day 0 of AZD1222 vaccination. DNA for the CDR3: TGTGCCAGCAGCCAAGATGTCAGCAATCAGCCCCAGCATTTT. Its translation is CASSQDVSNQPQHF.